This paragraph reports one TCR beta chain. There is no known antigen for this receptor. It has no much larger one-base neighbor in the sample; base qualities were not kept. The data were obtained in a study of blood T cell repertoires in COVID-19 (dated by TCRdb to the early 2020s). Some background on the complete study: Collaborator samples came from the United States, Italy and Spain and covered acute and convalescent phases of COVID-19. The material from the prospective study consisted of cDNA or gDNA derived from T cells, B-cell-depleted T cells, or PBMCs. The dataset comprised deeply sampled blood TCRbeta repertoires from subjects exposed to, actively infected with, or recovered from COVID-19. The repertoires were released in a freely available public database intended as a resource for research on the immune response to SARS-CoV-2. Samples came from the ongoing ImmuneRACE study (first 160 participants) plus 1,254 subjects from 6 global collaborators. The sample metadata nearly always contained a de-identified subject ID, COVID-19 status, age in years and sex. Where available, HLA class I and class II types were taken from metadata supplied by the sample provider and were not determined by assay-based typing. The paper's findings and limits, for the study overall: The quantity of clinical and demographic metadata differed by source and by participant and was supplied without curation.

The trim is 1 base for V and 2 bases for J, with a gap of 9 bases between the germline ends. Measured from the cysteine to the phenylalanine, the CDR3 is 14 residues long. Only the CDR3 part of the read is kept: 42 bases, read in frame from the first base. CDR1 is given as SGHDT and CDR2 as YYEEEE, both from the germline V gene. At one collaborating source in Seattle, patients were enrolled during active infection and were followed longitudinally through the course of disease. Whole blood was collected in K2EDTA tubes by collaborating institutions according to the institutions' own protocols. For TCRbeta analysis, collaborator samples were shipped as frozen whole blood, as isolated PBMCs, or as DNA extracted from either sample type. The immunoSEQ Assay, a bias-controlled multiplex PCR, was used to amplify TCRbeta CDR3 regions from genomic DNA. In the source study's methods: Nucleated cell counts per sample were estimated from amplification of reference gene primers within the assay. To quantify the absolute abundance of each unique TCRbeta CDR3 rearrangement, sequence reads were collapsed and filtered. For each sample, productive Simpson clonality was calculated by taking the square root of Simpson's diversity index across productive rearrangements. TCRdb limited this immuneACCESS table to in-frame rearrangements with V and J called. A share of clones is missing; checked studies link under half to unresolved V genes, and the rest is unexplained. That table supplies the V and J calls and clone size; D and trimming were determined from the DNA. Recorded for this sample are around 270,000 clones; around 81% of them occurred a single time. The ten largest clones take up around a sixth of the sample.

This sequence was found in a person aged 65 to 85 with COVID-19, enrolled during active disease. This chain joins TRBV5-6 to TRBJ1-2, with the D gene too uncertain to name. The specimen was peripheral blood. The CDR3 corresponds to CASSLTARNYGYTF. The DNA sequence reads TGTGCCAGCAGCTTGACCGCACGGAACTATGGCTACACCTTC.